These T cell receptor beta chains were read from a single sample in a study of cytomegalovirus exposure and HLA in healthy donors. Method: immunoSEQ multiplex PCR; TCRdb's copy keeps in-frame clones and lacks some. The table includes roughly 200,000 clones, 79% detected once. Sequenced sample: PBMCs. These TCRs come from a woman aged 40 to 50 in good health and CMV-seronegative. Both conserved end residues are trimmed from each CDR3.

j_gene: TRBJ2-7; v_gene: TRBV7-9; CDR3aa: ASSAPGGSTYEQY
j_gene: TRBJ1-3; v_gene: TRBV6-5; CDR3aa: ASSYSRSSSGNTIY
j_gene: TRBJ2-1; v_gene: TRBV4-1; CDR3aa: ASSQDRGGGYDEQF
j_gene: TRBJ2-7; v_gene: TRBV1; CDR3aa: TSSPADRVAYEQY
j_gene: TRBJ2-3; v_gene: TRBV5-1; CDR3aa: ASSPQTDTQY
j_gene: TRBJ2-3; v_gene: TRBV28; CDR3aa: ASSFLRGFGTDTQY
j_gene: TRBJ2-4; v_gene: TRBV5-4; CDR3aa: ASSSGRTAGGPNIQY
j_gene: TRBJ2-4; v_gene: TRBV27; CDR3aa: ASSLFGTERTIQY
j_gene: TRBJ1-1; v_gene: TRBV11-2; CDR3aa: ASSLDGAGAEAF
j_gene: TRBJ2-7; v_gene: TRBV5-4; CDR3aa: ASSPGQGRSYEQY
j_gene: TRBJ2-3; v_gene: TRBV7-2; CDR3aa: ASSLVGRLRDTQY
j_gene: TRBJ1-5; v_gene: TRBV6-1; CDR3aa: ASRGRMSNQPQH
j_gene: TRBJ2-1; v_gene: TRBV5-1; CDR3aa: ASSSLAPGAYNEQF
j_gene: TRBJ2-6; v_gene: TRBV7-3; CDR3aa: ASSPRGQPSSGANVLT
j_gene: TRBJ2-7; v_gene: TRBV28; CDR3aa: ASSLTGHMSYEQY
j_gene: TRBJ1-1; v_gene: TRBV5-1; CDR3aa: ASSPDRASEAF
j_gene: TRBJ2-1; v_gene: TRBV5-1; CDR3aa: ASSLAGGNEQF
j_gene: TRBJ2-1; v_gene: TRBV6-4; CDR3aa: ASSDAGGSYNEQF
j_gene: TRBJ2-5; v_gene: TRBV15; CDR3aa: ATSGSERDVETQY
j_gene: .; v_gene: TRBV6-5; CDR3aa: ASSLAGGRSEQY
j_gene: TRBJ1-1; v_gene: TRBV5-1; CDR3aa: ASSLEDREAF
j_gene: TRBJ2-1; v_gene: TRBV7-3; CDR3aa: ASSQTGGPLNEQF
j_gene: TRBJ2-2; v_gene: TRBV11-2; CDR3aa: ASSLEASADTGELF
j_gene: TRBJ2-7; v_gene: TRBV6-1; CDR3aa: ASSVTWGGSSYEQY
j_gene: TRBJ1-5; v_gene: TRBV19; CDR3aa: ASSSTGHSNQPQH
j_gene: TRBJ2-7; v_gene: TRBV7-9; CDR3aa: ASSLDGGAYEQY
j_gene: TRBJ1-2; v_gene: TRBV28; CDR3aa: ASRRQGDYGYT
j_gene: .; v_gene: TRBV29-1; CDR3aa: SVNFLGGEQY
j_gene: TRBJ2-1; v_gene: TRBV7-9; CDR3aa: ASSPRSGSGPRSYNEQF
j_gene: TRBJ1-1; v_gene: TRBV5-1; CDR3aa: ASSLGAGLNTEAF
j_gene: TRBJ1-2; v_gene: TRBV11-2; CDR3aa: ASSFLRRRYGYT
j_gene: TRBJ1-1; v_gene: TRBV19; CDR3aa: ASSPSHRGNTEAF
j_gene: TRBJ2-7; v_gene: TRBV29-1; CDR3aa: SVPTGQGASYEQY
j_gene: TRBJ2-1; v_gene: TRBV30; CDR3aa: AWSEQTNNEQF
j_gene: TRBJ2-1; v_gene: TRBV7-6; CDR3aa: ASSGRGLAIYNEQF
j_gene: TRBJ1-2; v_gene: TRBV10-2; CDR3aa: ATRDIADTAYGYT
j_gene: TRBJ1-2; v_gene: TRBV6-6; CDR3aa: ASSYSRQGKAYGYT
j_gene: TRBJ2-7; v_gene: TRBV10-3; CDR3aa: ATTRTGSYEQY
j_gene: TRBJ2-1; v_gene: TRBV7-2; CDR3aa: ASSLFPSGGPSYNEQF
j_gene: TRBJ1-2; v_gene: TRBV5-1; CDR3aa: ASSAPGIYGYT
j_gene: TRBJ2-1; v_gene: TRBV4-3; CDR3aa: ASSQSRLGREYNEQF
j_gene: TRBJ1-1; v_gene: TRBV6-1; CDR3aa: ASKEAEAF
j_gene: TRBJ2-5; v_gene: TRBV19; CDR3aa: ASSTRQGLGKTQY
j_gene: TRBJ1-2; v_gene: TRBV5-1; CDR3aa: ASSRAGEGGYT